The TCR beta chain under discussion was sequenced for a study of blood T cell repertoires in COVID-19. In the study overall: COVID-19 samples from acute and convalescent phases originated in the United States, Italy and Spain. The cDNA or gDNA used as material had been derived from T cells, B-cell-depleted T cells, or PBMCs.

This clone was seen only once. Source study methods: It was from reference gene primer amplification that nucleated cell counts were estimated. Some clones are missing from TCRdb's copy, which holds only in-frame ones; the method was immunoSEQ multiplex PCR. V, J and clone size are those of that table, while D and trimming were read from the DNA. Altogether 250,000 to 300,000 clones are present, about 86% being singletons, with the ten largest covering around 5.4%. CDR3 length: 13 residues. The germline V and J ends were trimmed by 3 bases and 7 bases, with 10 bases remaining between them. Germline CDR1 is KGHSH and CDR2 is LQKENI.

This clonotype originated in a man aged 80 or over with acute or convalescent COVID-19. V is TRBV18 and J is TRBJ2-1; possible D gene TRBD1, 5 bases. The specimen sequenced was peripheral blood. The CDR3 nucleotides are TGTGCCAGCTCACCGCTCAACAGGAATGAGCAGTTCTTC. Amino acid sequence: CASSPLNRNEQFF.